Each of the 10 T cell receptor beta chains below was sequenced from the same sample in a study of shared clonotypes between healthy human individuals. Terminally differentiated effector memory CD45RA+ cells were excluded by CCR7 positive selection of CD45RO-negative cells. Only in-frame clones appear in the TCRdb table, and some are missing; sequencing was by immunoSEQ multiplex PCR. The sample has more than 2 million clones; about 95% are singletons. Material: naive CD8+ T cells sorted from blood. Source of these receptors: a man between 18 and 29 years old in good health.

This clone was seen a single time. The V gene is TRBV29-1, the J gene TRBJ1-2; 7 bases fit TRBD1. CDR3 length: 14 residues. The germline V gene encodes CDR1 SQVTM and CDR2 ANQGSEA. V was pared by 0 bases and J by 3 bases, with 4 bases of the junction left unmatched. The DNA for the CDR3 is TGCAGCGTTGAAGATCCGGACAGGCACTATGGCTACACCTTC. Protein product: CSVEDPDRHYGYTF.

The rearrangement uses TRBV19 and TRBJ2-5; D might be TRBD1 (5 bases). V gave up 1 base and J gave up 1 base, with 10 bases separating them. The CDR3 is made up of 15 amino acids. Germline V gene lookup returns CDR1 LNHDA and CDR2 SQIVND (reference sequence). The CDR3 reads CASSIVRTGQETQYF. The CDR3 DNA reads TGTGCCAGTAGTATAGTAAGAACAGGCCAAGAGACCCAGTACTTC.

The chain combines TRBV13 with TRBJ2-7; 8 positions agree with TRBD2. The CDR3 length is 15 residues. Germline CDR1 PRHDT, CDR2 FYEKMQ (reference sequence). With V trimmed by 4 bases and J by 1 base, 6 bases remained unmatched. CDR3 nucleotide sequence: TGTGCCAGCAGCTCGTGGCAGCGGGGGTCCTACGAGCAGTACTTC. Protein sequence: CASSSWQRGSYEQYF.

The genes are TRBV2 and TRBJ1-1, with D unclear. Germline loops: CDR1 SNHLY, CDR2 FYNNEI. The V gene lost 6 bases and the J gene lost 8 bases, with 7 bases spanning the gap. This CDR3 region has 10 residues. The CDR3 region is CASSLGEAFF. The CDR3 DNA reads as TGTGCCAGCAGCCTCGGGGAAGCTTTCTTT.

This chain connects TRBV4-1 to TRBJ2-7; no firm D call. The germline V gene encodes CDR1 MGHRA and CDR2 YSYEKL. The CDR3 loop spans 15 amino acids. V was pared by 0 bases and J by 2 bases, with 11 bases between. In DNA form, the CDR3 reads TGCGCCAGCAGCCAAGAAGCCTTTACGGCCTACGAGCAGTACTTC. It is translated as CASSQEAFTAYEQYF.

This chain links TRBV29-1 with TRBJ2-1; 12 nucleotides align to TRBD2. Losses at the gene ends were 5 bases for V and 2 bases for J; bases not matched to a gene: 7. CDR1 is SQVTM and CDR2 is ANQGSEA in the germline V gene. The CDR3 consists of 16 residues. CDR3 region: CSVPLAGGHPYNEQFF. CDR3 coding DNA: TGCAGCGTTCCGCTAGCGGGGGGGCACCCCTACAATGAGCAGTTCTTC.

This clone was counted a single time. The chain has TRBV27 and TRBJ2-1; 8 bases map to TRBD2. V trimming: 3 bases; J trimming: 3 bases; junction bases outside the gene matches: 7. Germline V lookup: CDR1 MNHEY, CDR2 SMNVEV (reference sequence). This CDR3 has 16 amino acids. The CDR3: CASSLSSGDYYNEQFF. The CDR3 DNA sequence: TGTGCCAGCAGTTTGAGTAGCGGGGACTACTACAATGAGCAGTTCTTC.

The chain recombines TRBV4-3 with TRBJ2-7, with TRBD2 matching 8 bases. The V and J ends lost 0 bases and 5 bases, in that order; junction bases with no gene match: 9. CDR3 size: 16 residues. Germline V lookup: CDR1 LGHNA, CDR2 YSLEER. The CDR3 protein is CASSQDIGLARDEQYF. The CDR3 nucleotides are TGCGCCAGCAGCCAAGATATAGGACTAGCAAGAGACGAGCAGTACTTC.

V gene TRBV2 combines with J gene TRBJ2-7; D gene ambiguous. Trimming took off 3 bases at V and 2 bases at J, with 11 bases between the two ends. This CDR3 has 14 residues. The V gene's germline CDR1 is SNHLY and CDR2 FYNNEI. Here the CDR3 DNA reads TGTGCCAGCAGTGAGATGGGCAGTACCTACGAGCAGTACTTC. Its translation: CASSEMGSTYEQYF.

Turning to this clone: This sample also contains other DNA sequences that code for the same CDR3. The gene calls are TRBV30 and TRBJ2-7; D is ambiguous. V lost 0 bases to trimming and J lost 0 bases, with 3 bases between them. CDR3 length equals 12 residues. CDR1 and CDR2 (germline): GTSNPN, SVGIG (reference sequence). The CDR3 DNA reads TGTGCCTGGAGTGTCAGCTCCTACGAGCAGTACTTC. Translating gives CAWSVSSYEQYF.